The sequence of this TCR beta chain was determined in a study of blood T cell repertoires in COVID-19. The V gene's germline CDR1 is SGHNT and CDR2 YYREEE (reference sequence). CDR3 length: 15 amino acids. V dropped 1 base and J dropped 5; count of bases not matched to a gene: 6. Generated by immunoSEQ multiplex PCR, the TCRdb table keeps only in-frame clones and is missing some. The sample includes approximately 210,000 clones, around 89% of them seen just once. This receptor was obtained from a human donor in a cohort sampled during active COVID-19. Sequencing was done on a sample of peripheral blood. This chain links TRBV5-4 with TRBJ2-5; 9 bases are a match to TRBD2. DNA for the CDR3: TGTGCCAGCAGCTTGTCGCGGGGGGGCCGGGAGACCCAGTACTTC. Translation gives CASSLSRGGRETQYF. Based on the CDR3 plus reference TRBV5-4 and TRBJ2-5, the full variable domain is ETGVTQSPTHLIKTRGQQVTLRCSSQSGHNTVSWYQQALGQGPQFIFQYYREEENGRGNFPPRFSGLQFPNYSSELNVNALELDDSALYLCASSLSRGGRETQYFGPGTRLLVL.